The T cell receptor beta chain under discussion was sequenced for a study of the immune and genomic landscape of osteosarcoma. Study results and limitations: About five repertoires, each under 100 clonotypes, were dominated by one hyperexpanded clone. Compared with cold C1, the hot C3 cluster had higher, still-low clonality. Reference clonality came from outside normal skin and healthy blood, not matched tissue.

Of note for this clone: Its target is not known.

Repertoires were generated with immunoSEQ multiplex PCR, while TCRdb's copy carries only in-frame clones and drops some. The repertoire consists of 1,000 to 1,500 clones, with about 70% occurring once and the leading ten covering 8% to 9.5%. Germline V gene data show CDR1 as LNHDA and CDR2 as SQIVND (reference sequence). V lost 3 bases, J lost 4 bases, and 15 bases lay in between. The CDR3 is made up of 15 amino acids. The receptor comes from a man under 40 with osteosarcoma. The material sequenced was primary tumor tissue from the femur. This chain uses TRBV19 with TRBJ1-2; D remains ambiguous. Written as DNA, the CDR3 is TGTGCCAGTAGTATCCCGCGGGGAGCTTTCTATGGCTACACCTTC. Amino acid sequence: CASSIPRGAFYGYTF. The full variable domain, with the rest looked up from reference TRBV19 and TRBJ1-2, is DGGITQSPKYLFRKEGQNVTLSCEQNLNHDAMYWYRQDPGQGLRLIYYSQIVNDFQKGDIAEGYSVSREKKESFPLTVTSAQKNPTAFYLCASSIPRGAFYGYTFGSGTRLTVV.